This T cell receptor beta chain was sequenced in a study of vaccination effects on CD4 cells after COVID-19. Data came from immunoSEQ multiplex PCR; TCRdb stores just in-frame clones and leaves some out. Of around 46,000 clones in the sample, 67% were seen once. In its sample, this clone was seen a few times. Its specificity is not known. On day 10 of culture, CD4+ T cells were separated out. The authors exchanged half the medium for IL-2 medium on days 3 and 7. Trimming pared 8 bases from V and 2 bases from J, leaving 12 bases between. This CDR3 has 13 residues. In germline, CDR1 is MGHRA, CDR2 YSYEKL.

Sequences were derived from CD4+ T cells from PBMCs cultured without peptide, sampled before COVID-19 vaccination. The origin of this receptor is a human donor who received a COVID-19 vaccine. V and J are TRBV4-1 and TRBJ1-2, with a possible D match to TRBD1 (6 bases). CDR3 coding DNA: TGCGCCAGCTTCTCGGGGGGCAACTATGGCTACACCTTC. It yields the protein CASFSGGNYGYTF.